The clone carrying this T cell receptor (beta chain) has a count of ten or more. Its antigen is not identified. The germline CDR1 and CDR2 sequences are MNHEY and SVGAGI. The V end was cut by 4 bases, the J end by 2 bases, with 14 bases between. The CDR3 sequence is 15 residues long. These data originate in a study of response to subunit inactivated influenza vaccine. TCRdb itself ran the RT-PCR reads through MiXCR, one entry per CDR3 protein. Among approximately 530,000 distinct CDR3 sequences listed, 10% to 15% were seen once. Study outcomes and limitations: There was a suggestion from the authors that each seasonal influenza vaccination recruits few new T cells.

This material consisted of PBMCs from blood, taken 40 to 50 days after vaccination. This receptor was identified in a man aged 50-60 years who received an inactivated influenza vaccine. The V and J genes are TRBV6-5 and TRBJ1-2, with D possibly TRBD1 on 5 matching bases. The CDR3 loop is CASSSVLWGNYGYTF. In nucleotides, the CDR3 is TGTGCCAGCAGTTCCGTATTATGGGGGAACTATGGCTACACCTTC.